This entry lists 10 T cell receptor beta chains sequenced from one sample in a study of blood T cell repertoires in COVID-19. Profiled with immunoSEQ multiplex PCR; TCRdb holds only in-frame clones, not every one. The data contain fewer than 300,000 clones, about 80% of them seen just once; the ten biggest clones take up around 3.4%. The source material was peripheral blood. Every receptor here comes from an elderly woman with acute or convalescent COVID-19.

The chain links TRBV7-9 to TRBJ2-1; TRBD2 is a possible D gene (6 bases). The CDR3 extends over 17 amino acids. V gave up 7 bases and J gave up 3 bases, with 22 bases separating them. Per germline, CDR1 SEHNR and CDR2 FQNEAQ (reference sequence). The CDR3 sequence is CASTSPLSGELYNEQFF. CDR3 sequence (DNA): TGTGCCAGCACCAGCCCCCTCTCGGGGGAGCTCTACAATGAGCAGTTCTTC.

This clone showed up just a few times. V usage is TRBV6-5 and J usage is TRBJ2-7; possibly TRBD2 for D (5 bases). Germline V gene lookup returns CDR1 MNHEY and CDR2 SVGAGI. V was cut by 0 bases and J by 2 bases, with 11 bases left in between. CDR3 length equals 15 residues. The DNA of the CDR3 is TGTGCCAGCAGTTACTCCGAGGGTTCCACCTACGAGCAGTACTTC. Its protein is CASSYSEGSTYEQYF.

The rearrangement uses TRBV5-1 and TRBJ2-3; 12 positions agree with TRBD2. Germline V lookup: CDR1 SGHRS, CDR2 YFSETQ. The CDR3 extends over 14 amino acids. J gave up 6 bases and V 4 bases, and 3 bases lay outside the gene matches. The DNA for the CDR3 is TGCGCCAGCAGCCTCGGGACTAGCGGGGATACGCAGTATTTT. It translates to CASSLGTSGDTQYF. The full variable domain, its missing parts supplied by reference TRBV5-1 and TRBJ2-3, is KAGVTQTPRYLIKTRGQQVTLSCSPISGHRSVSWYQQTPGQGLQFLFEYFSETQRNKGNFPGRFSGRQFSNSRSEMNVSTLELGDSALYLCASSLGTSGDTQYFGPGTRLTVL.

The chain couples TRBV5-4 to TRBJ2-3, with D perhaps TRBD2 (5 bases). CDR1 and CDR2 (germline): SGHNT, YYREEE (reference sequence). The CDR3 runs 15 residues. V was clipped by 0 bases and J by 5 bases, with 13 bases between them. The CDR3 protein is CASSLGLEVGDTQYF. In DNA, the CDR3 is TGTGCCAGCAGCTTGGGCTTGGAGGTAGGAGATACGCAGTATTTT.

The chain links TRBV5-1 to TRBJ1-1; D is unclear. Per germline, CDR1 SGHRS and CDR2 YFSETQ. Trimming took 0 bases from V and 0 from J, leaving 9 bases between them. The CDR3 covers 15 residues. CDR3 DNA: TGCGCCAGCAGCTTGGGCCAGGTAATGAACACTGAAGCTTTCTTT. Residues: CASSLGQVMNTEAFF.

The V and J genes are TRBV5-4 and TRBJ1-4; D ambiguous. The CDR3 is 16 amino acids. V was pared by 4 bases and J by 8 bases, with 21 bases between. Germline CDR1 SGHNT, CDR2 YYREEE (reference sequence). The DNA for the CDR3 is TGTGCCAGCAGCCCAGAGCCCCGGGTGGATGGGGAAAAACTGTTTTTT. Translated, it gives CASSPEPRVDGEKLFF.

The rearrangement uses TRBV5-1 and TRBJ2-3; D gene uncertain. Germline values: CDR1 SGHRS, CDR2 YFSETQ. The length of the CDR3 is 14 residues. V dropped 1 base and J dropped 0 bases, with 6 bases sitting between them. In DNA, the CDR3 is TGCGCCAGCAGCTTGACAGCAAGCACAGATACGCAGTATTTT. Translation gives CASSLTASTDTQYF. The full variable domain, in which reference TRBV5-1 and TRBJ2-3 provide the parts outside the CDR3, is KAGVTQTPRYLIKTRGQQVTLSCSPISGHRSVSWYQQTPGQGLQFLFEYFSETQRNKGNFPGRFSGRQFSNSRSEMNVSTLELGDSALYLCASSLTASTDTQYFGPGTRLTVL.

In this sample, this clone turned up once. This chain uses TRBV30 with TRBJ1-2, with 7 bases matching TRBD1. Germline CDR1 reads GTSNPN; CDR2 reads SVGIG (reference sequence). CDR3 length equals 16 residues. Trimming at V came to 0 bases and at J to 2 bases, leaving 9 bases not matched to a gene. CDR3 in amino acids: CAWSVPVGRGNYGYTF. CDR3 nucleotides: TGTGCCTGGAGTGTACCGGTAGGCAGGGGGAACTATGGCTACACCTTC.

This clone was detected only a few times. J is TRBJ2-3 and V is TRBV24-1; D may be TRBD1 (5 bases). Germline lookup yields CDR1 KGHDR and CDR2 SFDVKD. Trimming removed 4 bases from V and 0 bases from J, with 10 bases in between. This CDR3 comprises 15 residues. The CDR3 DNA reads as TGTGCCACCAGTGACTCCGACAGTAGCACAGATACGCAGTATTTT. Translating gives CATSDSDSSTDTQYF.

CDR3 protein: CASSMRGYNEQFF. DNA for the CDR3: TGTGCCAGCAGCATGAGAGGCTACAATGAGCAGTTCTTC. V usage is TRBV6-5 and J usage is TRBJ2-1; no reliable D call. The CDR3 is made up of 13 amino acids. Germline V gene sequence: CDR1 MNHEY, CDR2 SVGAGI. Trimming took 6 bases from V and 3 from J, leaving 9 bases between them.